Reported below is one TCR beta chain. The data derive from a study of tumor and adjacent non-tumor tissue in lung cancer. The germline CDR1 and CDR2 sequences are WSHSY and SAAADI. The CDR3 has 14 amino acids. V lost 8 bases and J lost 2, with 15 bases in between. RNA was extracted from bulk tissue without any cell sorting. The normal lung tissue was taken more than 3 cm from the tumor edge. A modified ARM-PCR protocol with three rounds of nested PCR amplified TCRbeta. One entry per CDR3 protein results from TCRdb running MiXCR on the multiplex PCR reads. The table has around 39,000 distinct CDR3 sequences, about three fifths seen once.

The chain joins TRBV10-2 to TRBJ2-5; no clear D. Sequencing used distant non-tumor lung tissue. The TCR was taken from a man aged 45-60 years with non-small cell lung cancer. CDR3 amino acids: CASGLSRVQETQYF. The CDR3 DNA reads as TGCGCCAGCGGGCTCTCGAGAGTACAAGAGACCCAGTACTTC.